This record looks at one T cell receptor beta chain sequence and its context. The data are from a study of OX40 agonist ivuxolimab in advanced cancers. Produced via immunoSEQ multiplex PCR; TCRdb's table is partial and in-frame only. The sample lists approximately 92,000 clones; 90% to 96% were seen once. The material was CD4+ or CD8+ T cells sorted from blood, obtained in a trial of the OX40 agonist ivuxolimab. The source is an adult with an advanced solid tumor such as melanoma, head and neck, liver or kidney cancer.

The CDR3 sequence: CASSLKVKGGNTYEQYF. The CDR3 bases are TGTGCCAGCAGCTTAAAGGTGAAGGGGGGAAACACCTACGAGCAGTACTTC. This chain joins TRBV7-9 and TRBJ2-7; tentatively, D is TRBD1 or TRBD2 (6 bases each). The germline V gene has CDR1 SEHNR and CDR2 FQNEAQ (reference sequence). The CDR3 covers 17 residues. Trimming removed 2 bases at V and 2 bases at J, with 19 bases between.